This T cell receptor (beta chain) was obtained from a study of shared clonotypes between healthy human individuals. Study-wide context: Aged 18 to 49, the donors were a couple of women and a few men.

This clone was seen once. Trimming pared 5 bases from V and 5 bases from J, leaving 8 bases between. The CDR3 length is 12 residues. Per the germline V gene, CDR1 is SGHVS and CDR2 is FQNEAQ. Clones were sequenced by immunoSEQ multiplex PCR, and TCRdb holds only the in-frame ones, with some missing. In the table there are 2 million to 2.5 million clones, just under 95% of which are singletons. The receptor was isolated from a man aged 18 to 35 in good health. Some clones in this sample may be carry-over from other donors' samples. Specimen: naive CD4+ T cells from PBMCs. Subset indicated: CD45RA+ positively selected. The rearrangement links TRBV7-8 to TRBJ2-3; weak D call: TRBD2 (5 bases). The chain's CDR3 is CASSHEGDTQYF. CDR3 nucleotides: TGTGCCAGCAGCCACGAGGGAGATACGCAGTATTTT.